The source of this T cell receptor (beta chain) is a study of cytomegalovirus exposure and HLA in healthy donors. Trimming stripped 4 bases from V and 6 bases from J, with 13 bases between. Germline V gene sequence: CDR1 MNHEY, CDR2 SMNVEV (reference sequence). The CDR3 spans 14 residues. PCR used 60 Vbeta primers and 13 Jbeta primers. The table came from immunoSEQ multiplex PCR; TCRdb's copy has only in-frame clones and leaves some out. Among about 160,000 clones listed, less than 85% were seen once. For this clone: Its matching antigen is unknown.

Study findings and constraints: Presence/absence analyses assumed roughly uniform sequencing depth across donors, which may not hold.

The sample was PBMCs. The TCR comes from a man aged 40-50 years in good health and CMV-seronegative. The chain uses TRBV27 and TRBJ2-1; D might be TRBD2 (5 bases). The CDR3 spells CASSYRGIVNEQFF. The DNA of the CDR3 is TGTGCCAGCAGTTATCGGGGTATCGTCAATGAGCAGTTCTTC.